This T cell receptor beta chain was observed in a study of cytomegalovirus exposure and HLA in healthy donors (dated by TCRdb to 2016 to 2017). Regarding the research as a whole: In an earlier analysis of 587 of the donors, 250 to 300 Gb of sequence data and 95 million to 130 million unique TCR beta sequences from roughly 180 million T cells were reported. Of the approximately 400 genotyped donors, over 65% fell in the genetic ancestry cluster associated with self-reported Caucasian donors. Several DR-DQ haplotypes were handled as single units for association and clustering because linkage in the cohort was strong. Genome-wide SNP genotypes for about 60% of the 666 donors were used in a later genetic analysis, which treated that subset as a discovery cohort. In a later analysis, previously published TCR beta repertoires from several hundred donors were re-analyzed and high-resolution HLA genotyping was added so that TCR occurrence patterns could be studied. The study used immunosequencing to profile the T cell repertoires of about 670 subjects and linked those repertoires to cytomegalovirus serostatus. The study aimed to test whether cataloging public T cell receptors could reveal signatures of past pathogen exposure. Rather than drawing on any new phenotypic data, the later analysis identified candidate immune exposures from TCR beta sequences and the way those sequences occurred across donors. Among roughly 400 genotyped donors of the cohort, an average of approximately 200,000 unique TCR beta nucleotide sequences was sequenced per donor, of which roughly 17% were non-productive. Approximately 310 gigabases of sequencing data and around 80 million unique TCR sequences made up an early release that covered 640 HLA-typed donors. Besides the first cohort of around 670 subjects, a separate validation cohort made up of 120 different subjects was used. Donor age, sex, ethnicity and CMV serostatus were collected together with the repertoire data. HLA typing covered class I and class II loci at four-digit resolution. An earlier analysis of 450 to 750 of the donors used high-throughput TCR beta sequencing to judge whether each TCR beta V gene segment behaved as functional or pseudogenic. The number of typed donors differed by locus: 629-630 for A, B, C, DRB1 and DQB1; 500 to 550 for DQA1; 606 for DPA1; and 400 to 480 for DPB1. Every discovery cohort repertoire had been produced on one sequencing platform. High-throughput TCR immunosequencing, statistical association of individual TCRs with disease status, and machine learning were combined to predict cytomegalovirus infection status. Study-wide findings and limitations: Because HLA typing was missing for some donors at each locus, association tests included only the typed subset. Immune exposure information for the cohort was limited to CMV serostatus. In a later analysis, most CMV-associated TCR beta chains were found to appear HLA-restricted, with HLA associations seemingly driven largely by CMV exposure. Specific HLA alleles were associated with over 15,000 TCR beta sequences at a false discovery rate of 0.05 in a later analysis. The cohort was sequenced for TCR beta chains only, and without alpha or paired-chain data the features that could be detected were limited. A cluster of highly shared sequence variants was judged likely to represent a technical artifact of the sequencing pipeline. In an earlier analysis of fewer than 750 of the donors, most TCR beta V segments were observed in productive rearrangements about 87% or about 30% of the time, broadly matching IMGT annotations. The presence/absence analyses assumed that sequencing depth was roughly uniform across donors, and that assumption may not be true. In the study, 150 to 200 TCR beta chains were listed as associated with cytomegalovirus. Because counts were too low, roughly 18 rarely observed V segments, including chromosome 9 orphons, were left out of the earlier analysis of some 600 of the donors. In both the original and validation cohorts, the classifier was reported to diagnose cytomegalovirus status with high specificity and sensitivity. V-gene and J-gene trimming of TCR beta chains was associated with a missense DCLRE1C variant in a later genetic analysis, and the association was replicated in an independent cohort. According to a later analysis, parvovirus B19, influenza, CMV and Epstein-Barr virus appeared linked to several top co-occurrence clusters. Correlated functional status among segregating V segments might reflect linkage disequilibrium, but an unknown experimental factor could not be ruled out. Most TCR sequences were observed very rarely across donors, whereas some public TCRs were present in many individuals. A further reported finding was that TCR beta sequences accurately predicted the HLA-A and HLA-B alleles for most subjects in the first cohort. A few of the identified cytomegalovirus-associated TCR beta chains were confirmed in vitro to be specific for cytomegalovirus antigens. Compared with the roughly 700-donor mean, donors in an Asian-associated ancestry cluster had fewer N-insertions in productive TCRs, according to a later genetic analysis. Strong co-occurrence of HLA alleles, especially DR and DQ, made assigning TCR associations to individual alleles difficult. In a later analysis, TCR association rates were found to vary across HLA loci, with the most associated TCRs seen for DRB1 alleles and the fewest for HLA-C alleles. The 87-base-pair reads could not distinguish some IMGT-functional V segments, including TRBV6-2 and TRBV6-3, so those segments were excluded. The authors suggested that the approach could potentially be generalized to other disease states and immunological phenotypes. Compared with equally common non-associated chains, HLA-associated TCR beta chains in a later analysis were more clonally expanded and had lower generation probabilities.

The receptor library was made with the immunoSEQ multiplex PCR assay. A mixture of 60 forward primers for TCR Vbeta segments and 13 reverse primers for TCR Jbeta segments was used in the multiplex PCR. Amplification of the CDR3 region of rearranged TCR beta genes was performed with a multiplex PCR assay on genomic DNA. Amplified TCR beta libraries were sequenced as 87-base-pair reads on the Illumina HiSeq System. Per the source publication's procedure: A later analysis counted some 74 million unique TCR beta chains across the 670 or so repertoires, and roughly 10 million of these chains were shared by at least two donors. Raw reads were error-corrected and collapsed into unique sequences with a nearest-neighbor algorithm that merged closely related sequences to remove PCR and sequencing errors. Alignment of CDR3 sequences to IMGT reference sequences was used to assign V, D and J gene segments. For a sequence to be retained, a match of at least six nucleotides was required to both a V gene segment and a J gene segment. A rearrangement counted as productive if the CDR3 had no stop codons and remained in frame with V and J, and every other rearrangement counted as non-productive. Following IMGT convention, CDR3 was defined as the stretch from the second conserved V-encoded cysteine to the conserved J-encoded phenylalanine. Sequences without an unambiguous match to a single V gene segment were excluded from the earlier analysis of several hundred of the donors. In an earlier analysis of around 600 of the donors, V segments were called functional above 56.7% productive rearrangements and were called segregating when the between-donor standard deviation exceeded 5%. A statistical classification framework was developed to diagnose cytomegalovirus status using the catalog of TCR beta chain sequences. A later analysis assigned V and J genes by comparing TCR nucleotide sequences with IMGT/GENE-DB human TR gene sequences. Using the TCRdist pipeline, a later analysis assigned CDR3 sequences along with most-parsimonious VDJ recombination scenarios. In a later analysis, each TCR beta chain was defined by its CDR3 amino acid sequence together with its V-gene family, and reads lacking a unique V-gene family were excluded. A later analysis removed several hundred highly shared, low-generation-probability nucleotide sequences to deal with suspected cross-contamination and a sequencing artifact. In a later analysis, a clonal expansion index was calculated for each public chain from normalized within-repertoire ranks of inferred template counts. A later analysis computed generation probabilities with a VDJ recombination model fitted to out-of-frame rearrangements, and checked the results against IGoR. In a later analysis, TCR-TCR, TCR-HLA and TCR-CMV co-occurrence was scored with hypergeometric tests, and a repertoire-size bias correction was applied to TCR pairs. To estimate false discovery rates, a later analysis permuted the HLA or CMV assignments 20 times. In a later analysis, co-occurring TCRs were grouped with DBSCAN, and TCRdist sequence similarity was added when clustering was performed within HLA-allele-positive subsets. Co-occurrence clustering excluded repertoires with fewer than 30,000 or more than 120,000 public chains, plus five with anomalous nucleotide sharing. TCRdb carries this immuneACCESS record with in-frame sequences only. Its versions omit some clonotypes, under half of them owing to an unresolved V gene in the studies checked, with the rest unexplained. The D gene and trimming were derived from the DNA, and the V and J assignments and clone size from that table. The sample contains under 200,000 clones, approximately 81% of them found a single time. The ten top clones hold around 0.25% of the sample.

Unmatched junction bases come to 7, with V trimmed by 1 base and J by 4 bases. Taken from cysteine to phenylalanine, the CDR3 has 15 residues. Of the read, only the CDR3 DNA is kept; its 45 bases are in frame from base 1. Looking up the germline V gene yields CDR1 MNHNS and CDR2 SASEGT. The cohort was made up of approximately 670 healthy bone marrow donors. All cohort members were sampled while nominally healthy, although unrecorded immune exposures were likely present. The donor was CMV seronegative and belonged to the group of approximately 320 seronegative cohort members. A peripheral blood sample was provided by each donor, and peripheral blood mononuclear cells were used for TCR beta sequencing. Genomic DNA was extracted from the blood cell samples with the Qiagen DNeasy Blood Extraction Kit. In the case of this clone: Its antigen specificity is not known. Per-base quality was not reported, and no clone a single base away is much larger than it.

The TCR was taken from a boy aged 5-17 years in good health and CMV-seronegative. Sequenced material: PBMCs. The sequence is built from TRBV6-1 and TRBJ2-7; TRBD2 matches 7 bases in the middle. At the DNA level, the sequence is TGTGCCAGCAGTGAAGTGGCGGGAGTTGCGTACGAGCAGTACTTC. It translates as CASSEVAGVAYEQYF.